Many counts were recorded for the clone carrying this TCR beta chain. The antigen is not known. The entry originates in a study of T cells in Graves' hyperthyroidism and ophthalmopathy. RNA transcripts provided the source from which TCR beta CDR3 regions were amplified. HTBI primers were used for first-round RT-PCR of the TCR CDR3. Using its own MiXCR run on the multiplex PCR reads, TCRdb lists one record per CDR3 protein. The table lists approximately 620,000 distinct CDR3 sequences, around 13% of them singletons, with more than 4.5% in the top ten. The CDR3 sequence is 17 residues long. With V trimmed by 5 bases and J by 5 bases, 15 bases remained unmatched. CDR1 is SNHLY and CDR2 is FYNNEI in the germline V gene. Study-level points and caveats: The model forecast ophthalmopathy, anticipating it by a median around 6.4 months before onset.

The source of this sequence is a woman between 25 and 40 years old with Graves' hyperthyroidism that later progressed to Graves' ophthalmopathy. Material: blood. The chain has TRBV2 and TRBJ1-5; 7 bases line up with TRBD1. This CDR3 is CASSPRIGDRIDQPQHF. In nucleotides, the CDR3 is TGTGCCAGCAGTCCACGTATCGGGGACAGAATCGATCAGCCCCAGCATTTT.